A selection of T cell receptor beta chains follows, all from one sample in a study of T cell repertoires in ileal Crohn's disease. Method: immunoSEQ multiplex PCR; TCRdb's copy keeps in-frame clones and lacks some. The repertoire holds 15,000 to 20,000 clones, with about 66% as singletons. The sequenced sample consisted of ileal tissue. All receptors derive from an adult with Crohn's disease. CDR3s leave out the opening cysteine and the closing phenylalanine or tryptophan. D genes are given only for firm matches.

d_call: .
v_call: TRBV11-3
j_call: TRBJ2-5
cdr3_aa: ASSLGSSLQETQY

d_call: TRBD1
v_call: TRBV18
j_call: TRBJ1-2
cdr3_aa: ASSPIDRGSYGYT

d_call: .
v_call: TRBV10-2
j_call: TRBJ2-6
cdr3_aa: ASSERESGANVLT

d_call: .
v_call: TRBV2
j_call: TRBJ2-1
cdr3_aa: ASRERGNEQF

d_call: TRBD2
v_call: TRBV30
j_call: TRBJ2-1
cdr3_aa: AWTKSGTSGHNEQF

d_call: .
v_call: TRBV29-1
j_call: TRBJ2-1
cdr3_aa: SVAFGGGVNEQF

d_call: TRBD2
v_call: TRBV29-1
j_call: TRBJ2-2
cdr3_aa: SASGREGWELF

d_call: TRBD2
v_call: TRBV7-2
j_call: TRBJ2-7
cdr3_aa: ASSLAPAGGPGEQY

d_call: TRBD2
v_call: TRBV7-6
j_call: TRBJ2-1
cdr3_aa: ASSRGTSGGNEQF

d_call: TRBD1
v_call: TRBV2
j_call: TRBJ1-4
cdr3_aa: ASSGDGQGGKLF

d_call: TRBD1
v_call: TRBV6-5
j_call: TRBJ1-1
cdr3_aa: ASRKGQGNTEAF

d_call: .
v_call: TRBV5-1
j_call: TRBJ2-1
cdr3_aa: ASSLRSQEQF

d_call: .
v_call: TRBV28
j_call: TRBJ2-1
cdr3_aa: ASFGGGSFEQF

d_call: TRBD1
v_call: TRBV11-3
j_call: TRBJ1-6
cdr3_aa: ASSPPTGAPLH

d_call: .
v_call: TRBV6-4
j_call: TRBJ1-5
cdr3_aa: ASSPTGDLNQPQH

d_call: TRBD2
v_call: TRBV6-4
j_call: TRBJ2-2
cdr3_aa: ASSSGRDTGELF

d_call: .
v_call: TRBV7-6
j_call: TRBJ2-7
cdr3_aa: ASSLDQGPQREQY

d_call: .
v_call: TRBV25-1
j_call: TRBJ1-1
cdr3_aa: ASSANWGGNTEAF

d_call: .
v_call: TRBV19
j_call: TRBJ2-7
cdr3_aa: ASSPGRVYEQY

d_call: TRBD2
v_call: TRBV6-1
j_call: TRBJ2-7
cdr3_aa: ASSERAGGPLYEQY

d_call: .
v_call: TRBV5-4
j_call: TRBJ1-2
cdr3_aa: ASSLENRRDRGYT

d_call: .
v_call: TRBV6-5
j_call: TRBJ2-7
cdr3_aa: ASSLSGDGSYEQY

d_call: TRBD1
v_call: TRBV5-1
j_call: TRBJ1-2
cdr3_aa: ASSSGQGDGYT

d_call: TRBD1
v_call: TRBV19
j_call: TRBJ2-7
cdr3_aa: ASSRPTGKQY

d_call: TRBD1
v_call: TRBV7-9
j_call: TRBJ2-5
cdr3_aa: ASERQGARETQY

d_call: .
v_call: TRBV19
j_call: TRBJ2-7
cdr3_aa: ASTPRIGGSYEQY

d_call: .
v_call: TRBV12-2
j_call: TRBJ2-7
cdr3_aa: ASRLARELAGGSYEQY

d_call: .
v_call: TRBV11-2
j_call: TRBJ1-1
cdr3_aa: ASSQYRVGTEAF

d_call: .
v_call: TRBV7-3
j_call: TRBJ2-1
cdr3_aa: ASSLIRVRGNEQF

d_call: .
v_call: TRBV5-1
j_call: TRBJ2-1
cdr3_aa: ASSGIRERNEQF

d_call: .
v_call: TRBV7-9
j_call: TRBJ2-3
cdr3_aa: ASSSTDTQY

d_call: .
v_call: TRBV20-1
j_call: TRBJ2-1
cdr3_aa: SASLYEQF

d_call: .
v_call: TRBV7-6
j_call: TRBJ2-1
cdr3_aa: ASSLVGNEQF

d_call: .
v_call: TRBV11-2
j_call: TRBJ1-1
cdr3_aa: ASSLFYSFNTEAF

d_call: .
v_call: TRBV6-6
j_call: TRBJ1-5
cdr3_aa: ASTPQAGQPQH

d_call: .
v_call: TRBV5-1
j_call: TRBJ2-6
cdr3_aa: ASSTGGANVLT

d_call: .
v_call: TRBV5-6
j_call: TRBJ2-1
cdr3_aa: ASSLAGAINEQF

d_call: TRBD1
v_call: TRBV6-4
j_call: TRBJ1-1
cdr3_aa: ASSKTGESTEAF

d_call: TRBD1
v_call: TRBV7-9
j_call: TRBJ2-7
cdr3_aa: ASTHRDRDQGEQY

d_call: .
v_call: TRBV5-1
j_call: TRBJ2-3
cdr3_aa: ASSGGQLSTDTQY

d_call: .
v_call: TRBV30
j_call: TRBJ2-4
cdr3_aa: AWENPSLAKNIQY

d_call: .
v_call: TRBV12-5
j_call: TRBJ1-4
cdr3_aa: ASGLGQRATNEKLF

d_call: .
v_call: TRBV29-1
j_call: TRBJ2-4
cdr3_aa: SVAPRGIAKNIQY

d_call: TRBD2
v_call: TRBV6-1
j_call: .
cdr3_aa: ASQGLANSYEQY

d_call: TRBD2
v_call: TRBV28
j_call: TRBJ2-2
cdr3_aa: ASRKSGGPNTGELF

d_call: .
v_call: TRBV30
j_call: TRBJ1-3
cdr3_aa: AWSLDSHSGNTIY

d_call: TRBD2
v_call: TRBV2
j_call: TRBJ2-7
cdr3_aa: ASSLAGALSYEQY

d_call: TRBD2
v_call: TRBV18
j_call: TRBJ2-7
cdr3_aa: ASSPPRGSAYEQY